This TCR beta chain was identified in a study of blood T cells in healthy people across ages. Findings and caveats of the study: What prevented conclusive comparison of naive and antigen-experienced cells was that PBMCs were unsorted. Compared with aged donors, long-lived donors showed fewer expanded clones, suggesting selection. The unknown donor CMV status may have confounded expanded clonotype changes.

The use of a sample-barcoded 5' primer and a J-beta primer mix characterized a second PCR of about 6 to 11 cycles. MiXCR, applied by TCRdb to the 5' RACE reads, yields one record per CDR3 protein. The sample yields about 640,000 distinct CDR3 sequences, approximately 59% seen once. In regard to this clonotype: Antigen specificity is unknown.

Germline V gives CDR1 SGHRS, CDR2 YFSETQ. The CDR3 extends over 14 amino acids. V lost 5 bases to trimming and J lost 0 bases, with 12 bases between them. Sequenced: blood. This chain connects TRBV5-1 to TRBJ2-7, with D possibly being TRBD1 (6 bases). This TCR was recovered from a man aged 60 to 75 in good health. CDR3 bases: TGCGCCAGCAGAACAGGGACAACCTCCTACGAGCAGTACTTC. It encodes CASRTGTTSYEQYF.